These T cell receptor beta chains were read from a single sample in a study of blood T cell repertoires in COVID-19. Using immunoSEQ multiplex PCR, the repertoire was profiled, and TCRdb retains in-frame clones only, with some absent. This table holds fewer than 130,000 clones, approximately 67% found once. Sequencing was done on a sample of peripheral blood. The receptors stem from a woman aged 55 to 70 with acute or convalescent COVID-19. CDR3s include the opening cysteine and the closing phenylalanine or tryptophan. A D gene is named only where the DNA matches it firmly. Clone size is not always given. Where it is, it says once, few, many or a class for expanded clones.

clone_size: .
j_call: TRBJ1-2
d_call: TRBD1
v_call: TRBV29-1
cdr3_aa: CSVVRQGIYGYTF
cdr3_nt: TGCAGCGTTGTAAGACAGGGAATTTATGGCTACACCTTC

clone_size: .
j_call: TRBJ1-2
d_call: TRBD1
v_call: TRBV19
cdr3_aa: CASSIDWTGIGYTF
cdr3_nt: TGTGCCAGTAGTATAGACTGGACAGGCATAGGCTACACCTTC

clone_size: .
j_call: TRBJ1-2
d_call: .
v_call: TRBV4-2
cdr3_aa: CASSQAGDYGYTF
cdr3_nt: TGTGCCAGCAGCCAAGCGGGGGACTATGGCTACACCTTC

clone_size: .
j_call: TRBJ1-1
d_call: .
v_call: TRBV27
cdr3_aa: CASSRRVGTEAFF
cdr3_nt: TGTGCCAGCAGTCGCAGGGTCGGCACTGAAGCTTTCTTT

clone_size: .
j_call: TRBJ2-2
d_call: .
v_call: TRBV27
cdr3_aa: CASRQAVGRNTGELFF
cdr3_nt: TGTGCCAGCCGCCAGGCAGTGGGGAGGAACACCGGGGAGCTGTTTTTT

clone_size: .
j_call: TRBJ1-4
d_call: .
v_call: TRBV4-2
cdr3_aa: CASSQEGATTEKLFF
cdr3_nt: TGTGCCAGCAGCCAAGAGGGGGCGACTACTGAAAAACTGTTTTTT

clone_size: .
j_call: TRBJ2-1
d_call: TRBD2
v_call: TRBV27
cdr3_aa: CASRSGSGGNEQFF
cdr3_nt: TGTGCCAGCAGGTCGGGTAGCGGGGGGAATGAGCAGTTCTTC

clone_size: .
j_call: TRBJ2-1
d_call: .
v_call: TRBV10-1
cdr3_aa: CASSTGTPQAIGQFF
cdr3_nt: TGCGCCAGCAGCACCGGGACTCCGCAAGCAATAGGGCAGTTCTTC

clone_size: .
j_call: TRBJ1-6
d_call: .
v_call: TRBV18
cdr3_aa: CASSPQVRGNSPLHF
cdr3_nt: TGTGCCAGCTCACCTCAGGTCCGGGGGAATTCACCCCTCCACTTT

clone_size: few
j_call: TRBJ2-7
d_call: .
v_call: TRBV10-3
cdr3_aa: CAISESAAEVKEQYF
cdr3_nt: TGTGCCATCAGTGAGTCGGCAGCGGAGGTAAAGGAGCAGTACTTC

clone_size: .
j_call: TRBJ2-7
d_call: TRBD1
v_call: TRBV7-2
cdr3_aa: CASSQGQGGFSYEQYF
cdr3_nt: TGTGCCAGCAGCCAGGGACAGGGGGGGTTCTCCTACGAGCAGTACTTC

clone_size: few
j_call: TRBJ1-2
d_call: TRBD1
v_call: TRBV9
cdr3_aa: CASSVNRGVRGSGYTF
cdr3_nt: TGTGCCAGCAGCGTCAACAGGGGGGTCAGGGGTAGTGGCTACACCTTC

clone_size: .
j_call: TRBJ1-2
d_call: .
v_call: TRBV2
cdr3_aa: CASSLAEANYGYTF
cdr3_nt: TGTGCCAGCAGTCTGGCGGAAGCTAACTATGGCTACACCTTC

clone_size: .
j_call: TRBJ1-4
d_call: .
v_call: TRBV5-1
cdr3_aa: CASSLGRSATNEKLFF
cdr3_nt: TGCGCCAGCAGCTTGGGCCGGTCGGCAACTAATGAAAAACTGTTTTTT

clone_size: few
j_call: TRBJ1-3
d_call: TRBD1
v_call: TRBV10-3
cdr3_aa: CAIRRTGTSGNTIYF
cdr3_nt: TGTGCCATCAGGAGGACAGGGACATCTGGAAACACCATATATTTT

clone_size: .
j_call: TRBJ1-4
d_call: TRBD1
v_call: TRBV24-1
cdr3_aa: CATSDFQDRGSNEKLFF
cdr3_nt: TGTGCCACCAGTGATTTTCAGGACAGGGGCTCTAATGAAAAACTGTTTTTT

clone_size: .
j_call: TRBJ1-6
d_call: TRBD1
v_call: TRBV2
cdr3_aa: CASSQPGQGSPLHF
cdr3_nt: TGTGCCAGCAGCCAACCGGGACAGGGTTCACCCCTCCACTTT

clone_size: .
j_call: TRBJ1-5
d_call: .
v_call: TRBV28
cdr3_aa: CASSLSGIYQPQHF
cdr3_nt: TGTGCCAGCAGTTTATCGGGGATTTATCAGCCCCAGCATTTT

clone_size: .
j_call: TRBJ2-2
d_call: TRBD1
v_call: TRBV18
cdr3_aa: CASSPGTGNTGELFF
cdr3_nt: TGTGCCAGCTCACCCGGGACAGGGAACACCGGGGAGCTGTTTTTT

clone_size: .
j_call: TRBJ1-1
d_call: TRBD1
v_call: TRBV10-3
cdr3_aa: CAIRPTGEGTEAFF
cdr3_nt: TGTGCCATCAGGCCCACAGGGGAAGGCACTGAAGCTTTCTTT

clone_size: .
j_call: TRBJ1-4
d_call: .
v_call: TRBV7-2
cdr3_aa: CASSYDSATNEKLFF
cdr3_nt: TGTGCCAGCAGCTACGACAGTGCAACTAATGAAAAACTGTTTTTT

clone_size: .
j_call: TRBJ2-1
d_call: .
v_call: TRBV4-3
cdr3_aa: CASSQKLGGNEQFF
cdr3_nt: TGCGCCAGCAGCCAGAAACTAGGGGGAAATGAGCAGTTCTTC

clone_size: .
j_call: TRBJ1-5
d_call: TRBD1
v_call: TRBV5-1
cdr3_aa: CASSRTGLEEPQHF
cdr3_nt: TGCGCCAGCAGCAGGACAGGGCTAGAGGAGCCCCAGCATTTT

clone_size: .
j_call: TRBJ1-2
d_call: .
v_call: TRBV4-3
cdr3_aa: CASSQDGGHNYGYTF
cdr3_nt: TGCGCCAGCAGCCAAGACGGCGGACATAACTATGGCTACACCTTC

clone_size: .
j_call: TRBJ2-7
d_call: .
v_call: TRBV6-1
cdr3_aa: CASSEGAFSYEQYF
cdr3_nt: TGTGCCAGCAGTGAAGGGGCGTTCTCCTACGAGCAGTACTTC

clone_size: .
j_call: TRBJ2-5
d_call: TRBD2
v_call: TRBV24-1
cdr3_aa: CATSGGGRETQYF
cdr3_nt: TGTGCCACCAGTGGCGGGGGGCGGGAGACCCAGTACTTC

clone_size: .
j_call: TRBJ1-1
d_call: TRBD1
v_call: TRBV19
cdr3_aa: CASSRGTGGADTEAFF
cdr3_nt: TGTGCCAGTAGCCGAGGGACAGGGGGCGCGGACACTGAAGCTTTCTTT

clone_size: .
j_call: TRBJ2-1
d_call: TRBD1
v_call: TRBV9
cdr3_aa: CASSVGQGAYNEQFF
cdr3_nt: TGTGCCAGCAGCGTAGGACAGGGGGCCTACAATGAGCAGTTCTTC

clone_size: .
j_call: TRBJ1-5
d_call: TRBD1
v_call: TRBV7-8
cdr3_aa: CASSFRGDQPQHF
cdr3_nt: TGTGCCAGCAGCTTCAGGGGGGATCAGCCCCAGCATTTT

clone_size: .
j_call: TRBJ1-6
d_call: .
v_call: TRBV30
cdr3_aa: CACLSTGWNSPLHF
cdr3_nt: TGTGCCTGTCTTAGTACGGGGTGGAATTCACCCCTCCACTTT

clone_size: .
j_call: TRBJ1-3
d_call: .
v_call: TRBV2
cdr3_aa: CARKGSGNTIYF
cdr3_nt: TGTGCGCGCAAAGGGAGTGGAAACACCATATATTTT

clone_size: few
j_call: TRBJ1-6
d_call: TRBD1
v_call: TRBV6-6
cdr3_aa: CASRQGNSPLHF
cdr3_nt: TGTGCCAGCAGACAGGGGAATTCACCCCTCCACTTT

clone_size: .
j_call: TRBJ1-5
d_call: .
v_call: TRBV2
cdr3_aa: CASRGGRGIRHF
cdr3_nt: TGTGCCAGCAGGGGTGGCAGAGGCATCAGGCATTTT

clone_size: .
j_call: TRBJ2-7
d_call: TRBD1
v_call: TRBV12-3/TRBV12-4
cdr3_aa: CASTLTGRYEQYF
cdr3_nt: TGTGCCAGCACTCTGACAGGGCGATACGAGCAGTACTTC

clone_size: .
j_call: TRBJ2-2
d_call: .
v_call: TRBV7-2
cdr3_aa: CASRQTGNTGELFF
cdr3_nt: TGTGCCAGCAGACAGACAGGAAACACCGGGGAGCTGTTTTTT

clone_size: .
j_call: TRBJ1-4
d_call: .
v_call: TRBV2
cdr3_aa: CASDSNLNEKLFF
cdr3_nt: TGTGCCAGCGATAGCAACTTAAATGAAAAACTGTTTTTT

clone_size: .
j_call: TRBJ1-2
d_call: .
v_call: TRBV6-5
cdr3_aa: CASTPGSGGYTF
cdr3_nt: TGTGCCAGCACCCCCGGGAGTGGTGGCTACACCTTC

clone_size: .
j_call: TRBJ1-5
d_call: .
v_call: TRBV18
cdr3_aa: CASSPRENNQPQHF
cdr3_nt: TGTGCCAGCTCACCCAGGGAAAACAATCAGCCCCAGCATTTT

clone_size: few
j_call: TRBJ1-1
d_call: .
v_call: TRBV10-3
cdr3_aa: CAISEVGRTEAFF
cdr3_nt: TGTGCCATCAGTGAGGTTGGGCGCACTGAAGCTTTCTTT

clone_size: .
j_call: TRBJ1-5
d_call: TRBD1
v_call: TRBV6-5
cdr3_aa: CASNADRGNGQPQHF
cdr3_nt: TGTGCCAGCAACGCGGACAGGGGGAATGGTCAGCCCCAGCATTTT

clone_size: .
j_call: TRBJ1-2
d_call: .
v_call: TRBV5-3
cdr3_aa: CARSFRRDYGYTF
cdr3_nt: TGTGCCAGAAGCTTCAGGCGGGACTATGGCTACACCTTC

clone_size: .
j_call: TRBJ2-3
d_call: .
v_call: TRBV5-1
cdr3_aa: CASSWGDRDTDTQYF
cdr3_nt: TGCGCCAGCAGCTGGGGGGACAGAGACACAGATACGCAGTATTTT

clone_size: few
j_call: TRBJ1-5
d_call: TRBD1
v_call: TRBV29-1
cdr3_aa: CSVADRGNQPQHF
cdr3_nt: TGCAGCGTCGCGGACAGGGGCAATCAGCCCCAGCATTTT

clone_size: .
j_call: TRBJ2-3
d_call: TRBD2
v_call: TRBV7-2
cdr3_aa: CASSLQGLAGTDTQYF
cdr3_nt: TGTGCCAGCAGCTTGCAGGGACTAGCAGGCACAGATACGCAGTATTTT

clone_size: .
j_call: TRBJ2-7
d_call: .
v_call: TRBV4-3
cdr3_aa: CASSQDSDSSYEQYF
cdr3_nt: TGCGCCAGCAGCCAAGATTCGGACAGCTCCTACGAGCAGTACTTC